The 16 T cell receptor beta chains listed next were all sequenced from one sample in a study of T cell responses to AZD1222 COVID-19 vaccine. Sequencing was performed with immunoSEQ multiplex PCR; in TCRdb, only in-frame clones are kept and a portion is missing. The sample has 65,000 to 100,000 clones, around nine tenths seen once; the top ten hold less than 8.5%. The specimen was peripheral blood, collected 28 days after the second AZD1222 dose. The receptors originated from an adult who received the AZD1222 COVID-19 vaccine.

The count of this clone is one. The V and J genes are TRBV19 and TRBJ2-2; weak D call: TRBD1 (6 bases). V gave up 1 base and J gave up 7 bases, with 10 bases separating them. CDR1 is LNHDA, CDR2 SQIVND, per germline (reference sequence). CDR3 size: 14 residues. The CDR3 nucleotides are TGTGCCAGTAGTATAGGGGGGCGAAGCGGGGAGCTGTTTTTT. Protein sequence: CASSIGGRSGELFF. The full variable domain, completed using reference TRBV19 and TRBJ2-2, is DGGITQSPKYLFRKEGQNVTLSCEQNLNHDAMYWYRQDPGQGLRLIYYSQIVNDFQKGDIAEGYSVSREKKESFPLTVTSAQKNPTAFYLCASSIGGRSGELFFGEGSRLTVL.

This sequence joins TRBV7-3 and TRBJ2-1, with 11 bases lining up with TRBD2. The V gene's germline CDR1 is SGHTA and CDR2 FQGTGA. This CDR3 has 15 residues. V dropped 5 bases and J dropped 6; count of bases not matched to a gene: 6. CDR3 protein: CASSDGTSGTNEQFF. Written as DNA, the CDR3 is TGTGCCAGCAGCGACGGGACTAGCGGAACCAATGAGCAGTTCTTC.

The CDR3 loop reads CASSQQGGDYEQYF. Here the CDR3 DNA reads TGCGCCAGTTCTCAACAGGGGGGGGACTACGAGCAGTACTTC. This chain uses TRBV5-1 with TRBJ2-7; TRBD1 is a possible D gene (8 bases). Trimming removed 8 bases at V and 3 bases at J, with 18 bases between. Per the germline V gene, CDR1 is SGHRS and CDR2 is YFSETQ. This CDR3 is 14 amino acids long. The full variable domain, completed using reference TRBV5-1 and TRBJ2-7, is KAGVTQTPRYLIKTRGQQVTLSCSPISGHRSVSWYQQTPGQGLQFLFEYFSETQRNKGNFPGRFSGRQFSNSRSEMNVSTLELGDSALYLCASSQQGGDYEQYFGPGTRLTVT.

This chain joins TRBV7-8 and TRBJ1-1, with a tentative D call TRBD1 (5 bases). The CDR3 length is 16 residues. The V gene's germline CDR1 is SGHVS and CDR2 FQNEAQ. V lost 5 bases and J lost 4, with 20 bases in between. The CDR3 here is CASSPGWDGPGTEAFF. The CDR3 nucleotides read TGTGCCAGCAGCCCCGGGTGGGACGGGCCAGGCACTGAAGCTTTCTTT.

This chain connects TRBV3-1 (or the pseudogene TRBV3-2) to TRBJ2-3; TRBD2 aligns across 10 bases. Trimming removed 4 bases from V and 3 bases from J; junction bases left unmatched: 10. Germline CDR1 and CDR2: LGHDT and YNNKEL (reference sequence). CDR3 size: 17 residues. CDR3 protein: CASSRKPSGSSTDTQYF. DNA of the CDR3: TGTGCCAGCAGCCGCAAACCTAGCGGGAGCTCGACAGATACGCAGTATTTT.

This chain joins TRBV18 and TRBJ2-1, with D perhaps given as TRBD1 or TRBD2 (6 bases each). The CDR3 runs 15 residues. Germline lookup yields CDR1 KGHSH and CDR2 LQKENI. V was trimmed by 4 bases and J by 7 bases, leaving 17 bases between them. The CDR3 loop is CASSQRTQGGNEQFF. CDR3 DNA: TGTGCCAGCTCACAAAGGACTCAAGGGGGGAATGAGCAGTTCTTC.

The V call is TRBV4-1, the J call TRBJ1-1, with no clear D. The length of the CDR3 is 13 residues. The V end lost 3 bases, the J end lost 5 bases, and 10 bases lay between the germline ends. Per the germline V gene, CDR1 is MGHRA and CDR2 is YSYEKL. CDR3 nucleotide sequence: TGCGCCAGCAGCCATTTTGGGGAGACTGAAGCTTTCTTT. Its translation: CASSHFGETEAFF.

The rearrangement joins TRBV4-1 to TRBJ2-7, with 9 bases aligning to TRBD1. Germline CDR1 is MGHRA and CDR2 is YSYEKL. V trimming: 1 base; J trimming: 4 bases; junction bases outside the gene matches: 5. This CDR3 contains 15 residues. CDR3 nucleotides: TGCGCCAGCAGCCAAGTGGAGGACAGGGGATACGAGCAGTACTTC. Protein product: CASSQVEDRGYEQYF.

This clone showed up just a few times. The CDR3 is CASSLGTVNTEAFF. CDR3 DNA sequence: TGTGCCAGCAGCTTGGGGACGGTGAACACTGAAGCTTTCTTT. The chain employs TRBV7-3 and TRBJ1-1, with a possible D match to TRBD1 (5 bases). Trimming took 3 bases from V and 0 from J, leaving 8 bases between them. Germline V gene data show CDR1 as SGHTA and CDR2 as FQGTGA. This CDR3 region has 14 residues.

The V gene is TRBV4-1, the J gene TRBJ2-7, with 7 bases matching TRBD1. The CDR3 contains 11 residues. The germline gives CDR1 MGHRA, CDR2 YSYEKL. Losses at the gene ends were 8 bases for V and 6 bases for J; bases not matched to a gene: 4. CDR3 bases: TGCGCCAGCGCGACAGGGTTCGAGCAGTACTTC. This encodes CASATGFEQYF.

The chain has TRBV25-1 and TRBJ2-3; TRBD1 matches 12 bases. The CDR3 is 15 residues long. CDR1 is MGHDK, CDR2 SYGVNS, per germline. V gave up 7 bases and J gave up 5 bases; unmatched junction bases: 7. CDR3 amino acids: CASNQGTGGIDTQYF. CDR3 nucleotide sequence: TGTGCCAGCAACCAAGGGACAGGGGGCATAGATACGCAGTATTTT. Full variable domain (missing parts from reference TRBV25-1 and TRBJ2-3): EADIYQTPRYLVIGTGKKITLECSQTMGHDKMYWYQQDPGMELHLIHYSYGVNSTEKGDLSSESTVSRIRTEHFPLTLESARPSHTSQYLCASNQGTGGIDTQYFGPGTRLTVL.

CDR3 residues: CASSLDRTGTEAFF. The CDR3 bases are TGCGCCAGCAGCTTGGACAGAACGGGGACTGAAGCTTTCTTT. V and J are TRBV5-1 and TRBJ1-1; unclear D gene. The CDR3 loop spans 14 amino acids. Trimming took off 0 bases at V and 5 bases at J, with 11 bases between the two ends. The germline CDR1 and CDR2 sequences are SGHRS and YFSETQ.

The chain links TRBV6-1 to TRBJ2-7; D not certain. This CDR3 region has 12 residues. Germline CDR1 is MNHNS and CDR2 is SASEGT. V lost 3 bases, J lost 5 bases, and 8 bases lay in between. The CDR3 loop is CASSDPQDEQYF. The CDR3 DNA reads TGTGCCAGCAGTGACCCCCAGGACGAGCAGTACTTC.

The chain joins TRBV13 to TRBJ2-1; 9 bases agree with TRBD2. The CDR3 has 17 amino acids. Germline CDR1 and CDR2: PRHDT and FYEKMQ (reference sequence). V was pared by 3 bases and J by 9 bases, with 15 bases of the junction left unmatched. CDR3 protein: CASSFPFGLAGRGEQFF. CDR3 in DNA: TGTGCCAGCAGCTTTCCCTTTGGCCTAGCGGGAAGGGGTGAGCAGTTCTTC.

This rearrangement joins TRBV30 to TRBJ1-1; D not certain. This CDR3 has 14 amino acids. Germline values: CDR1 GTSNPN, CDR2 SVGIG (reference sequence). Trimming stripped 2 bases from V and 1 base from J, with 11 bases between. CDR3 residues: CAWSYKAANTEAFF. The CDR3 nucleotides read TGTGCCTGGAGTTATAAGGCAGCGAACACTGAAGCTTTCTTT.

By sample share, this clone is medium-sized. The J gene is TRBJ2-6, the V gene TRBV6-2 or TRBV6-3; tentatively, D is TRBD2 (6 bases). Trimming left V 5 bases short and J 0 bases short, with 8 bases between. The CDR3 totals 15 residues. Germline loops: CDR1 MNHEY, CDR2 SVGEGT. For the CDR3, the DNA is TGTGCCAGCAGTATGACTAGCTCTGGGGCCAACGTCCTGACTTTC. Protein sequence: CASSMTSSGANVLTF.